These T cell receptor beta chains were read from a single sample in a study of T cell responses to AZD1222 COVID-19 vaccine. TCRdb's copy holds only in-frame clones and misses some; the assay was immunoSEQ multiplex PCR. The table includes 150,000 or so clones, approximately 92% detected once. The starting material was peripheral blood, obtained on day 0 of AZD1222 vaccination. The receptor source for this set is an adult in good health. Both conserved end residues are trimmed from each CDR3. Fields, in order: V gene, CDR3 length, CDR3 protein.

>TRBV30|14
AWIYAGTGVLDEQY
>TRBV28|12
ASSTVPVNEKLF
>TRBV27|14
ASSPGTGHGTGELF
>TRBV9|13
ASSVSGGAVNEQF
>TRBV4-2|14
ASSQAGGQGYYGYT
>TRBV11-2|10
ASSSNSLEQY
>TRBV15|14
ATSPGGALEGYEQY
>TRBV6-1|12
ASRNIGQVLPLH
>TRBV5-4|13
ASSLAARGFDGYT
>TRBV5-1|12
ASSLDQGTYEQY
>TRBV4-1|10
ASSQENTEAF
>TRBV6-1|15
ASSEFLGGSERETQY
>TRBV20-1|13
SASVAGAGTDTQY
>TRBV2|11
ASSEQALVGLF
>TRBV5-1|13
ASSLRDRGLETQY
>TRBV3-1/TRBV3-2|12
ASSQAYGSYGYT
>TRBV4-3|13
ASSQDTGGDSPLH
>TRBV28|12
ASSLSGTGETQY
>TRBV5-1|11
ASRDRVYDEQY
>TRBV3-1/TRBV3-2|12
ASSHPVNTGELF
>TRBV9|14
ASSVTSDQGTDTQY
>TRBV5-6|16
ASSLGGLAGLSYNEQF
>TRBV5-1|18
ASSARGGGTSGGSTDTQY
>TRBV6-5|12
ASSPTATNEKLF
>TRBV30|11
AWSVQTPGGQY
>TRBV19|12
ASSGRKDTDTQY
>TRBV2|14
ASSRQGALYNEKLF
>TRBV20-1|12
SASGQGSTDTQY
>TRBV9|13
ASSVGATRAGELF